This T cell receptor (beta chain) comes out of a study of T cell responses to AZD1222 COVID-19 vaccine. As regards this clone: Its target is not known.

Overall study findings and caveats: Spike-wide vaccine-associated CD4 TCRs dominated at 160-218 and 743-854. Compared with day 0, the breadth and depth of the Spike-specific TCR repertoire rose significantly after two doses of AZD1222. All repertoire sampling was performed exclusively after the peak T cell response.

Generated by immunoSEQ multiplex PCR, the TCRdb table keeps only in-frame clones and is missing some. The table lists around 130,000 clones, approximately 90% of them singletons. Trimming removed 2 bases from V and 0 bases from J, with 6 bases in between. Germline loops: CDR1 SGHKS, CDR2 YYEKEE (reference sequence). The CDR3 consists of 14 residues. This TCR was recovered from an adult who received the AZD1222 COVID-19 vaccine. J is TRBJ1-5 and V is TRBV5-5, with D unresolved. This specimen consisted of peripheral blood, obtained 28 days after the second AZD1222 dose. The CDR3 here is CASSLLNSNQPQHF. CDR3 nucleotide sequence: TGTGCCAGCAGCTTATTGAATAGCAATCAGCCCCAGCATTTT.